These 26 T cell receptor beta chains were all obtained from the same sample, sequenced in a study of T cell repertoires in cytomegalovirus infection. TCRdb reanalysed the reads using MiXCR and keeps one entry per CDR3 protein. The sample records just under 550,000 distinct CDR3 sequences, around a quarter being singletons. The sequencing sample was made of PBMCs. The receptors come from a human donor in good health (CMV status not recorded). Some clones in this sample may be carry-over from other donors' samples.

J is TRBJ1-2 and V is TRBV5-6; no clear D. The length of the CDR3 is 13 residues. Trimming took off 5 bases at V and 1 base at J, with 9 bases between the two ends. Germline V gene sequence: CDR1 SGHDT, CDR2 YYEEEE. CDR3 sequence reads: CASRKTVNYGYTF. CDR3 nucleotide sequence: TGTGCCAGCAGAAAGACGGTTAACTATGGCTACACCTTC. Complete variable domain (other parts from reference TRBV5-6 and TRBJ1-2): DAGVTQSPTHLIKTRGQQVTLRCSPKSGHDTVSWYQQALGQGPQFIFQYYEEEERQRGNFPDRFSGHQFPNYSSELNVNALLLGDSALYLCASRKTVNYGYTFGSGTRLTVV.

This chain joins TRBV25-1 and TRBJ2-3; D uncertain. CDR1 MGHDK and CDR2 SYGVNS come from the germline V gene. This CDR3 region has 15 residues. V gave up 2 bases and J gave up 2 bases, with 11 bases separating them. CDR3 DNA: TGTGCCAGCAGTGAACTCGGCAGTAACACAGATACGCAGTATTTT. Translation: CASSELGSNTDTQYF.

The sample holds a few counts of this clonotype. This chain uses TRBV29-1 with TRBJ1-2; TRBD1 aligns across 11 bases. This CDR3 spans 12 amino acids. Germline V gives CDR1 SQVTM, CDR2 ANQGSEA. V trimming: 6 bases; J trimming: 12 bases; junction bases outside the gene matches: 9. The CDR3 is CSVRTGGPPNTF. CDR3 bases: TGCAGCGTAAGGACAGGGGGCCCTCCCAACACCTTC.

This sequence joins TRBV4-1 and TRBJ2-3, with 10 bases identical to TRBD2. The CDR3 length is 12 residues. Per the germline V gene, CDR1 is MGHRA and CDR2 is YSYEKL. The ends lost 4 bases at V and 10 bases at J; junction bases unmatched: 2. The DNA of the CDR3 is TGCGCCAGCAGCCTGACTAGCGGGCCGCAGTATTTT. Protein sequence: CASSLTSGPQYF.

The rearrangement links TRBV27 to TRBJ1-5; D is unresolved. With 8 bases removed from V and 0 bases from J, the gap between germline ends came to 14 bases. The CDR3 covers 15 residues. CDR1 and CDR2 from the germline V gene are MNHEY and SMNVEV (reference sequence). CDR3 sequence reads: CASGSAGHSNQPQHF. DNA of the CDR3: TGTGCCAGCGGGTCGGCGGGCCATAGCAATCAGCCCCAGCATTTT.

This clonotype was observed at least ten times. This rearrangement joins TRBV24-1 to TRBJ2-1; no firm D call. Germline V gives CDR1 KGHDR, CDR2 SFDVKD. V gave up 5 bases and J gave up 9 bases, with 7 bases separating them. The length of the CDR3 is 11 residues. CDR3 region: CATSGLGEQFF. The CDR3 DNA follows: TGTGCCACCAGTGGCCTAGGTGAGCAGTTCTTC.

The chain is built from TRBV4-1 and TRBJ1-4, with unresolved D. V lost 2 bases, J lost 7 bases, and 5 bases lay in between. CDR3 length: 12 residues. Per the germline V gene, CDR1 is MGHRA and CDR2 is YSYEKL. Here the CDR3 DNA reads TGCGCCAGCAGCCAACGACTTGAAAAACTGTTTTTT. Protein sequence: CASSQRLEKLFF.

The CDR3 spells CASSYGSSEGETQYF. The CDR3 DNA reads TGTGCCAGCAGTTATGGGTCTAGCGAGGGAGAGACCCAGTACTTC. V usage is TRBV27 and J usage is TRBJ2-5; the D gene is possibly TRBD2 (6 bases). Per germline, CDR1 MNHEY and CDR2 SMNVEV (reference sequence). CDR3 length equals 15 residues. The germline V and J ends were trimmed by 4 bases and 4 bases, with 16 bases remaining between them.

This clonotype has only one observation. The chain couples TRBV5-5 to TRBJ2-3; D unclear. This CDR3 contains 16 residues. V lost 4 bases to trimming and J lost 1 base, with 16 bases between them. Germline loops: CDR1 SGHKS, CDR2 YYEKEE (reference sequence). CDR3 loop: CASSPVFARRTDTQYF. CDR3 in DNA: TGTGCCAGCAGCCCCGTGTTTGCTCGCCGCACAGATACGCAGTATTTT.

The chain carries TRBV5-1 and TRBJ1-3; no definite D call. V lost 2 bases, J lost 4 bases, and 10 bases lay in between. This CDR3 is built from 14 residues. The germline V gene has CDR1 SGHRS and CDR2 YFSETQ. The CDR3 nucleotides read TGCGCCAGCAGCTTCGGCGAGGACGGAAACACCATATATTTT. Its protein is CASSFGEDGNTIYF.

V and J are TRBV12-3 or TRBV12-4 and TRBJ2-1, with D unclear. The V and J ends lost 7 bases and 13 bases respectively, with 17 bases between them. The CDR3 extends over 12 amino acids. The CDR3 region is CASTTMAHKQFF. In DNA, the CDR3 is TGTGCCAGCACCACAATGGCACATAAACAGTTCTTC.

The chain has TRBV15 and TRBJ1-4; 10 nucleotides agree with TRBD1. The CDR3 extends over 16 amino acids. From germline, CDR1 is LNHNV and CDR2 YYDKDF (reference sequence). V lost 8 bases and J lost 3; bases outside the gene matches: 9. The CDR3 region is CATRDRGYSPNEKLFF. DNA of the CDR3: TGTGCCACCCGGGACAGGGGATATTCGCCTAATGAAAAACTGTTTTTT.

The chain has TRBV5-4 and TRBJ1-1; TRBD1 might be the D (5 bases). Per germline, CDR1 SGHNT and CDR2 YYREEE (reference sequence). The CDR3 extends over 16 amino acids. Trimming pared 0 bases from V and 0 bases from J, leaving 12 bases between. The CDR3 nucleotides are TGTGCCAGCAGCTTGGGGGGCGACACCTTGAACACTGAAGCTTTCTTT. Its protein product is CASSLGGDTLNTEAFF.

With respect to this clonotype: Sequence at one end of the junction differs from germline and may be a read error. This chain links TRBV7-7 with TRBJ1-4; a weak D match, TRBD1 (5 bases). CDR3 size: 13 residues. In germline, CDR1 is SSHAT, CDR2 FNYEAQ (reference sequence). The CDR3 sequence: CASSSERGEKLFF. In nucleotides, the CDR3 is TGTGCTAGCAGCTCAGAGAGGGGAGAAAAACTGTTTTTT.

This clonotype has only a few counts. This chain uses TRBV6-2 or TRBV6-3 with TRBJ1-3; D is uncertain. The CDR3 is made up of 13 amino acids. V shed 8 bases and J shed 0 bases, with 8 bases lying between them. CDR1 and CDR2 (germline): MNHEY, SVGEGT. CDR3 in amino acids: CASGVSSGNTIYF. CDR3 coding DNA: TGTGCCAGCGGGGTGTCCTCTGGAAACACCATATATTTT.

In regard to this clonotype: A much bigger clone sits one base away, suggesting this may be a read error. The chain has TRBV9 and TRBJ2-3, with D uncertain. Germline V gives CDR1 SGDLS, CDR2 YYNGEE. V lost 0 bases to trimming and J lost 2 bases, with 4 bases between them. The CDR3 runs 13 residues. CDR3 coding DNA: TGTGCCAGCAGCGTAGGGAACACAGATACGCAGTATTTT. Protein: CASSVGNTDTQYF.

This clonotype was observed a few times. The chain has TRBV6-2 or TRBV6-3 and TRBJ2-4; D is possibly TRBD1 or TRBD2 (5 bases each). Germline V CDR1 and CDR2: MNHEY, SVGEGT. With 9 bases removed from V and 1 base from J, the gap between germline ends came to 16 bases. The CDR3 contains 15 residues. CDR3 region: CARARPGPAKNIQYF. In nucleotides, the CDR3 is TGTGCCAGGGCGCGTCCGGGGCCGGCCAAAAACATTCAGTACTTC.

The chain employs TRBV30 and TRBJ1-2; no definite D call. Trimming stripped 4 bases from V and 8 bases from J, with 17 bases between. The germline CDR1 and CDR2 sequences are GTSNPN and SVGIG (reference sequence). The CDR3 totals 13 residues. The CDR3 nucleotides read TGTGCCTGGAACCCCCACGGTCGAGGCGGCTACACCTTC. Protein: CAWNPHGRGGYTF.

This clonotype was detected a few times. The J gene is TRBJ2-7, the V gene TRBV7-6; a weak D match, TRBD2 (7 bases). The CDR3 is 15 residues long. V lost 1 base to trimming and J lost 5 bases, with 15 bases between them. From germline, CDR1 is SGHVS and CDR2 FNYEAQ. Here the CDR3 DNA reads TGTGCCAGCAGCTTAGGGCGCGGGGGCTCGAACGAGCAGTACGTC. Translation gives CASSLGRGGSNEQYV.

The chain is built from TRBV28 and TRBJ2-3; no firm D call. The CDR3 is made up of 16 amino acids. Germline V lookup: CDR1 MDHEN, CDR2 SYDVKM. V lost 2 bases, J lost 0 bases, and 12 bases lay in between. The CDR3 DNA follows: TGTGCCAGCAGTTTAATCCTAATGGGGAGCACAGATACGCAGTATTTT. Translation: CASSLILMGSTDTQYF.

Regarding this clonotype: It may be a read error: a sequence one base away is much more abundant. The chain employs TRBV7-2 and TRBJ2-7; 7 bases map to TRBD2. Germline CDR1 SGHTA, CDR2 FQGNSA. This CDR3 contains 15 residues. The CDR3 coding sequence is TGTGCCAACAGCTTAGGAGGTGGACTAGCCTACGAGCAGTACTTC. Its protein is CANSLGGGLAYEQYF.

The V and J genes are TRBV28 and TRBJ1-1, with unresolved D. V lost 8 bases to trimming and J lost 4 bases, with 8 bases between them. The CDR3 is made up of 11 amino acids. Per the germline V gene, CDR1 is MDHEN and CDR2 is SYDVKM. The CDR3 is CASRIATEAFF. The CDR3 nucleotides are TGTGCCAGCCGGATAGCCACTGAAGCTTTCTTT.

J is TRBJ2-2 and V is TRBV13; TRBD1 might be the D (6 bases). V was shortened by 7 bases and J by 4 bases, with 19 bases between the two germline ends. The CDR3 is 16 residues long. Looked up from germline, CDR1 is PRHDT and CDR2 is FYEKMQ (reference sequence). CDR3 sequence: CASTRLRTALTGELFF. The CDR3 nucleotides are TGTGCCAGCACCCGCCTAAGGACAGCCCTCACCGGGGAGCTGTTTTTT.

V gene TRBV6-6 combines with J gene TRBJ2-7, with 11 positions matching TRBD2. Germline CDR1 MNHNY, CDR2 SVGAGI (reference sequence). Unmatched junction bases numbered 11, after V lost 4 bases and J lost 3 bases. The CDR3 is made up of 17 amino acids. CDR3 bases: TGTGCCAGCAGTTCGTATCCTACTAGCGGGAGCGTCTACGAGCAGTACTTC. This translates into CASSSYPTSGSVYEQYF.

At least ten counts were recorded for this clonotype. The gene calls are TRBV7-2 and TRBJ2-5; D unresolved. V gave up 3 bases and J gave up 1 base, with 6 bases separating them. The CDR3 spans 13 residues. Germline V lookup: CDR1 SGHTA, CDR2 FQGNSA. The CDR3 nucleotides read TGTGCCAGCAGCTTTGCAGGCCAAGAGACCCAGTACTTC. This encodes CASSFAGQETQYF. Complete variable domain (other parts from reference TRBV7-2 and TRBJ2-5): GAGVSQSPSNKVTEKGKDVELRCDPISGHTALYWYRQSLGQGLEFLIYFQGNSAPDKSGLPSDRFSAERTGGSVSTLTIQRTQQEDSAVYLCASSFAGQETQYFGPGTRLLVL.

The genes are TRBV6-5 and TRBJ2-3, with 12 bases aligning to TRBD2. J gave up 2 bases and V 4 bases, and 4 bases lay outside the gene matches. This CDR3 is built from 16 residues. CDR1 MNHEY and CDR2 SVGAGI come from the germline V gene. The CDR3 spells CASSSWTSGATDTQYF. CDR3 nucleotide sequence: TGTGCCAGCAGTTCCTGGACTAGCGGGGCCACAGATACGCAGTATTTT.